This TCR beta chain was sequenced for a study of low-dose radiotherapy and immunotherapy resistance in tumors. In the study overall: Cohort 1 got 0.5 Gy per fraction every 2 weeks, 6.5 Gy in total. On an every-two-weeks schedule, patients received intravenous nivolumab 240 mg, along with ipilimumab 1 mg/kg every six weeks.

cDNA synthesis used a TRAV/TRBV-specific primer set for both chains. The PCR that amplified TCRs ran for approximately 20 cycles, relying on a constant-region primer and a V-primer adapter. TCRdb processed the reads anew with MiXCR; each CDR3 protein has one entry. The sample yields around 7,300 distinct CDR3 sequences, about 79% seen once. Germline lookup yields CDR1 MNHNY and CDR2 SVGAGI (reference sequence). The CDR3 is 16 amino acids. Trimming took 6 bases from V and 2 from J, leaving 20 bases between them. Patients deemed eligible presented with advanced solid tumors lacking tumor-infiltrating lymphocytes.

The chain couples TRBV6-6 to TRBJ2-7, with D tentatively TRBD1 or TRBD2 (6 bases each). This receptor was taken from a human donor with advanced metastatic prostate, ovarian, gallbladder or colorectal cancer (not recorded which). This table probably holds off-target reads from a library built for another chain. CDR3 bases: TGTGCCAGCAGCCCCACCGGGGGCGCAAGTCCCTACGAGCAGTACTTC. Its translation is CASSPTGGASPYEQYF.